These T cell receptor beta chains were read from a single sample in a study of OX40 agonist ivuxolimab in advanced cancers. Sequencing was performed with immunoSEQ multiplex PCR; in TCRdb, only in-frame clones are kept and a portion is missing. The sample carries approximately 64,000 clones, approximately 86% recorded once. The material sequenced was CD4+ or CD8+ T cells sorted from blood, taken in a trial of the OX40 agonist ivuxolimab. The source of these receptors is an adult with an advanced solid tumor such as melanoma, head and neck, liver or kidney cancer. Each CDR3 is given with its conserved first and last residue. D genes are given only for firm matches. Clone size is stated in some rows and not others, as once, few, many or a class when expanded.

j_call | d_call | clone_size | v_call | cdr3_aa | cdr3_nt
TRBJ2-1 | NA | NA | TRBV5-8 | CASTSPLGGGEQFF | TGTGCCAGCACCTCCCCCCTCGGGGGCGGGGAGCAGTTCTTC
TRBJ2-5 | TRBD1 | NA | TRBV5-5 | CASSPRDRGSEETQYF | TGTGCCAGCAGCCCACGCGACAGGGGATCGGAAGAGACCCAGTACTTC
TRBJ2-2 | TRBD1 | NA | TRBV9 | CASSATGTGAIGELFF | TGTGCCAGCAGCGCCACCGGGACAGGGGCGATCGGGGAGCTGTTTTTT
TRBJ2-1 | TRBD2 | NA | TRBV30 | CAWSGLAAYNEQFF | TGTGCCTGGAGCGGACTAGCGGCCTACAATGAGCAGTTCTTC
TRBJ2-7 | TRBD2 | NA | TRBV5-1 | CASSRRGGRGYEQYF | TGCGCCAGCAGCCGCCGTGGCGGGAGAGGGTACGAGCAGTACTTC
TRBJ2-1 | NA | once | TRBV6-5 | CASSKVEGDEQFF | TGTGCCAGCAGTAAGGTCGAGGGGGATGAGCAGTTCTTC
TRBJ2-1 | TRBD1 | few | TRBV15 | CATSHGTGIIYPYNEQFF | TGTGCCACCAGCCATGGGACAGGGATAATATACCCCTACAATGAGCAGTTCTTC
TRBJ2-1 | NA | NA | TRBV4-3 | CASSQDGSSYNEQFF | TGCGCCAGCTCTCAGGACGGAAGCTCCTACAATGAGCAGTTCTTC
TRBJ2-5 | NA | NA | TRBV19 | CASSIRRGHLETQYF | TGTGCCAGTAGTATAAGGAGGGGGCATTTAGAGACCCAGTACTTC
TRBJ1-4 | NA | NA | TRBV19 | CASSIPGYDEKLFF | TGTGCCAGTAGTATTCCGGGGTATGATGAAAAACTGTTTTTT
TRBJ1-1 | TRBD1 | NA | TRBV7-2 | CASSTPGGKTEAFF | TGTGCCAGCAGCACCCCAGGGGGCAAAACTGAAGCTTTCTTT
TRBJ2-6 | NA | NA | TRBV5-4 | CASRIGGSVLSSGANVLTF | TGTGCCAGCAGGATAGGGGGGAGTGTACTAAGCTCTGGGGCCAACGTCCTGACTTTC
TRBJ2-2 | TRBD1 | few | TRBV6-6 | CASSQGESGELFF | TGTGCCAGCAGCCAGGGGGAGTCTGGGGAGCTGTTTTTT
TRBJ2-1 | TRBD2 | NA | TRBV19 | CATGGGRETEQFF | TGTGCCACCGGGGGGGGCCGGGAGACTGAGCAGTTCTTC
TRBJ2-1 | NA | NA | TRBV5-1 | CASSFTLGNEQFF | TGCGCCAGCAGCTTTACTCTGGGGAATGAGCAGTTCTTC
TRBJ2-7 | NA | NA | TRBV7-9 | CASSLGTYEQYF | TGTGCCAGCAGCTTAGGCACCTACGAGCAGTACTTC
TRBJ1-1 | NA | NA | TRBV4-1 | CASSHPEGVSTEAFF | TGCGCCAGCAGCCATCCCGAGGGGGTATCCACTGAAGCTTTCTTT
TRBJ2-1 | TRBD2 | few | TRBV5-6 | CASSLLAGGQWGEQFF | TGTGCCAGCAGCCTACTAGCGGGAGGACAGTGGGGTGAGCAGTTCTTC